The 3 T cell receptor beta chains presented below share a single source sample, sequenced in a study of T cell repertoires in cytomegalovirus infection. MiXCR was run by TCRdb on the reads, yielding one entry per CDR3 protein. The sample includes 43,000 or so distinct CDR3 sequences, about 21% seen only once; the top ten take approximately 53%. These receptors lack a known antigen. The sequencing here drew on CD8+ T cells from cultured PBMCs, taken from culture after CMV antigen stimulation. The receptors originated from a human donor in good health (CMV status not recorded). Some clones in this sample may be carry-over from other donors' samples.

The chain employs TRBV27 and TRBJ2-3, with D uncertain. Germline V gene data show CDR1 as MNHEY and CDR2 as SMNVEV (reference sequence). Trimming pared 1 base from V and 6 bases from J, leaving 8 bases between. The CDR3 contains 13 residues. DNA for the CDR3: TGTGCCAGCAGTTTATACTCCGGTGATACGCAGTATTTT. As protein: CASSLYSGDTQYF.

This clonotype was detected ten times or more. The chain joins TRBV7-2 to TRBJ2-1, with 12 bases fitting TRBD2. Trimming took 4 bases from V and 9 from J; bases not matched to a gene: 7. This CDR3 has 15 amino acids. From germline, CDR1 is SGHTA and CDR2 FQGNSA. CDR3 bases: TGTGCCAGCAGCTCGACTAGCGGGAGAAGGGGTGAGCAGTTCTTC. Residues: CASSSTSGRRGEQFF.

V is TRBV29-1 and J is TRBJ2-7; 14 bases map to TRBD2. The V gene's germline CDR1 is SQVTM and CDR2 ANQGSEA. The CDR3 extends over 17 amino acids. J gave up 5 bases and V 1 base, and 10 bases lay outside the gene matches. CDR3 sequence reads: CSVEVGTSGRQTHEQYF. For the CDR3, the DNA is TGCAGCGTTGAAGTCGGGACTAGCGGGAGACAAACCCACGAGCAGTACTTC.